These 25 T cell receptor beta chains share one sample of origin, sequenced in a study of response to subunit inactivated influenza vaccine. MiXCR, run by TCRdb on the RT-PCR reads, gives a single entry per CDR3 protein. The table shows roughly 650,000 distinct CDR3 sequences, with 12% to 15% occurring only once. Sequencing used PBMCs from blood, obtained about 14 days before vaccination. The receptors stem from a man in his fifties who received an inactivated influenza vaccine.

V is TRBV29-1 and J is TRBJ2-1; D not resolved. The V end lost 3 bases, the J end lost 0 bases, and 12 bases lay between the germline ends. CDR1 is SQVTM and CDR2 is ANQGSEA in the germline V gene. The CDR3 contains 15 residues. CDR3 residues: CSVEVFGSSYNEQFF. The CDR3 DNA sequence: TGCAGCGTTGAGGTATTCGGTAGCTCCTACAATGAGCAGTTCTTC.

As to this clonotype: A read error may be the cause here, since a much bigger clone is one base away. The chain couples TRBV5-1 to TRBJ2-2; D is perhaps TRBD2 (5 bases). The CDR3 consists of 13 residues. Per the germline V gene, CDR1 is SGHRS and CDR2 is YFSETQ. The CDR3: CASSLGIPGELYF. The CDR3 bases are TGCGCCAGCAGCTTGGGGATACCCGGGGAGCTGTATTTT.

This chain joins TRBV20-1 and TRBJ2-1; 8 positions agree with TRBD2. Losses at the gene ends were 0 bases for V and 8 bases for J; bases not matched to a gene: 9. The CDR3 totals 15 residues. Per germline, CDR1 DFQATT and CDR2 SNEGSKA (reference sequence). The CDR3 sequence: CSARDGTGGVHEQFF. DNA for the CDR3: TGCAGTGCTAGAGATGGTACGGGAGGGGTCCATGAGCAGTTCTTC.

This clonotype was detected a few times. This chain uses TRBV2 with TRBJ2-1; 12 bases are a match to TRBD1. J gave up 5 bases and V 6 bases, and 8 bases lay outside the gene matches. CDR3 length: 16 amino acids. Per germline, CDR1 SNHLY and CDR2 FYNNEI. The CDR3 protein is CASRAGTGGPHNEQFF. The CDR3 region has the DNA TGTGCCAGCAGGGCCGGGACAGGGGGCCCCCACAATGAGCAGTTCTTC.

V usage is TRBV10-2 and J usage is TRBJ2-4; D is perhaps TRBD1 or TRBD2 (5 bases each). The germline V gene encodes CDR1 WSHSY and CDR2 SAAADI. The CDR3 is 12 residues long. The V and J ends lost 10 bases and 9 bases respectively, with 16 bases between them. This CDR3 reads CATRDQGIIQYF. CDR3 coding DNA: TGCGCCACAAGGGACCAGGGAATCATTCAGTACTTC.

There are many counts of this clonotype. This chain connects TRBV20-1 to TRBJ1-2; 8 positions match TRBD1. The CDR3 spans 11 residues. Germline lookup yields CDR1 DFQATT and CDR2 SNEGSKA (reference sequence). CDR3 protein: CTSGQGDGYTF. In nucleotides, the CDR3 is TGCACCTCCGGACAGGGTGATGGCTACACCTTC.

This sequence joins TRBV6-1 and TRBJ2-2; D might be TRBD2 (5 bases). Trimming removed 8 bases from V and 0 bases from J, with 13 bases in between. This CDR3 has 15 amino acids. The V gene's germline CDR1 is MNHNS and CDR2 SASEGT. CDR3 region: CASQTDSTNTGELFF. The CDR3 nucleotides read TGTGCCAGCCAAACGGACTCTACGAACACCGGGGAGCTGTTTTTT.

This clonotype has a handful of counts. The chain has TRBV4-1 and TRBJ2-3, with 9 positions matching TRBD2. There are 15 residues in the CDR3. Looked up from germline, CDR1 is MGHRA and CDR2 is YSYEKL. The junction had 3 bases not matched to a gene; V was cut back by 4 bases and J by 1 base. The CDR3 DNA reads as TGCGCCAGCAGCCTAATAGCGGGGGGCACAGATACGCAGTATTTT. Its protein is CASSLIAGGTDTQYF.

The CDR3 DNA sequence: TGCGCCAGCAGCGTTACCGGGACTAGCCAAGAGACCCAGTACTTC. This translates into CASSVTGTSQETQYF. The gene calls are TRBV5-1 and TRBJ2-5, with TRBD2 identical over 8 bases. The V segment lost 4 bases and the J segment 1 base; nucleotides outside the gene matches: 6. CDR3 size: 15 residues. The V gene's germline CDR1 is SGHRS and CDR2 YFSETQ.

This clonotype was picked up a small number of times. The rearrangement links TRBV6-5 to TRBJ1-4; TRBD1 is a possible D gene (5 bases). CDR3 length: 17 residues. Trimming left V 1 base short and J 0 bases short, with 12 bases between. Germline loops: CDR1 MNHEY, CDR2 SVGAGI. The CDR3 sequence is CASSYFGRDSTNEKLFF. CDR3 bases: TGTGCCAGCAGTTACTTCGGGAGGGACTCAACTAATGAAAAACTGTTTTTT.

The chain employs TRBV6-2 or TRBV6-3 and TRBJ2-7; no clear D gene. Germline loops: CDR1 MNHEY, CDR2 SVGEGT. V lost 7 bases, J lost 1 base, and 14 bases lay in between. The CDR3 totals 14 residues. CDR3 residues: CASIPAFGSYEQYF. CDR3 in DNA: TGTGCCAGCATTCCGGCCTTCGGGTCCTACGAGCAGTACTTC.

This rearrangement joins TRBV28 to TRBJ2-2; D remains ambiguous. Germline CDR1 and CDR2: MDHEN and SYDVKM. Deletions cut 6 bases from V and 4 bases from J, with 15 bases between. This CDR3 is 15 amino acids long. CDR3 nucleotides: TGTGCCAGCAGCATCGGGCCAGCAGGCACCGGGGAGCTGTTTTTT. Translated: CASSIGPAGTGELFF.

V is TRBV20-1 and J is TRBJ2-1; the D gene is possibly TRBD1 (6 bases). The CDR3 has 11 amino acids. V lost 5 bases, J lost 4 bases, and 6 bases lay in between. Per the germline V gene, CDR1 is DFQATT and CDR2 is SNEGSKA (reference sequence). The CDR3 DNA follows: TGCAGTGCTGGACAGTACAATGAGCAGTTCTTC. As protein: CSAGQYNEQFF.

Turning to this clonotype: The germline gene is not matched at one end of the junction; a read error may be the cause. This chain connects TRBV6-1 to TRBJ2-1; TRBD2 agrees at 11 bases. There are 16 residues in the CDR3. The V gene's germline CDR1 is MNHNS and CDR2 SASEGT. The CDR3: CASREAGLAGYNEQFF. CDR3 sequence (DNA): TGTGCCAGCAGAGAAGCCGGACTAGCGGGTTACAATGAGCAGTTCTTC.

This clonotype was counted ten times or more. The chain has TRBV6-5 and TRBJ2-7; perhaps TRBD1 as D (5 bases). Germline CDR1 reads MNHEY; CDR2 reads SVGAGI. V was pared by 4 bases and J by 2 bases, with 15 bases between. This CDR3 spans 15 amino acids. The CDR3 sequence is CASSFRASGTYEQYF. The CDR3 DNA reads TGTGCCAGCAGTTTCCGGGCCTCAGGGACCTACGAGCAGTACTTC.

This clonotype has only a few counts. The V call is TRBV28, the J call TRBJ1-2; 9 bases match TRBD1. This CDR3 has 15 amino acids. Germline CDR1 is MDHEN and CDR2 is SYDVKM. V shed 6 bases, J shed 6 bases, and the junction held 11 bases outside the gene matches. The CDR3 DNA reads TGTGCCAGCAGCTCCTTAAGGGACAGGGAGGATGGCTACACCTTC. Its translation: CASSSLRDREDGYTF.

This clonotype was found many times. CDR3 DNA sequence: TGTGCCACCAGCAGAGATCCTCTCGGGACTAGCTGGGTCAATGAGCAGTTCTTC. It is translated as CATSRDPLGTSWVNEQFF. The chain has TRBV15 and TRBJ2-1; TRBD2 matches 9 bases. CDR1 is LNHNV, CDR2 YYDKDF, per germline (reference sequence). The CDR3 length is 18 residues. The J segment lost 6 bases and the V segment lost 0 bases, leaving 12 bases of the junction unmatched.

This clonotype was detected many times. This sequence joins TRBV12-3 or TRBV12-4 and TRBJ2-1, with 9 bases matching TRBD2. This CDR3 comprises 15 residues. V was clipped by 3 bases and J by 6 bases; unmatched bases: 6. The CDR3 reads CASSFFLAGRNEQFF. CDR3 bases: TGTGCCAGCAGTTTTTTCCTAGCGGGGCGCAATGAGCAGTTCTTC.

V gene TRBV20-1 combines with J gene TRBJ2-3; D may correspond to TRBD1 or TRBD2 (5 bases each). Trimming took 6 bases from V and 6 from J, leaving 19 bases between them. The length of the CDR3 is 14 residues. Germline CDR1 reads DFQATT; CDR2 reads SNEGSKA (reference sequence). CDR3 region: CSALRDGSVDTQYF. The CDR3 coding sequence is TGCAGTGCCTTACGGGACGGCTCCGTCGATACGCAGTATTTT.

This clonotype showed up many times. The rearrangement uses TRBV28 and TRBJ2-5; maybe TRBD2 (6 bases). The V end lost 5 bases, the J end lost 2 bases, and 24 bases lay between the germline ends. The CDR3 length is 18 residues. The germline CDR1 and CDR2 sequences are MDHEN and SYDVKM. Here the CDR3 DNA reads TGTGCCAGCAGTCTCGTCGGCGGGAAACTAAATGCTCAAGAGACCCAGTACTTC. Encoded protein: CASSLVGGKLNAQETQYF.

CDR3 residues: CASSQVLLADTGELFF. The CDR3 coding sequence is TGCGCCAGCAGCCAAGTTTTGCTAGCGGACACCGGGGAGCTGTTTTTT. The chain carries TRBV4-3 and TRBJ2-2; 7 nucleotides agree with TRBD2. CDR1 is LGHNA, CDR2 YSLEER, per germline. This CDR3 comprises 16 residues. The J segment lost 3 bases and the V segment lost 1 base, leaving 5 bases of the junction unmatched.

This clonotype was counted only a few times. This chain links TRBV20-1 with TRBJ2-3; TRBD2 agrees at 14 bases. The CDR3 has 17 residues. V shed 4 bases, J shed 0 bases, and the junction held 6 bases outside the gene matches. Germline lookup yields CDR1 DFQATT and CDR2 SNEGSKA (reference sequence). CDR3 DNA sequence: TGCAGTGCTAAGGGACTAGCGGGAGTCGGGAGCACAGATACGCAGTATTTT. The encoded protein is CSAKGLAGVGSTDTQYF.

The J gene is TRBJ2-7, the V gene TRBV10-2; D is possibly TRBD1 or TRBD2 (6 bases each). Trimming left V 6 bases short and J 2 bases short, with 20 bases between. The CDR3 runs 16 residues. The germline V gene has CDR1 WSHSY and CDR2 SAAADI. The CDR3 loop reads CASSGGGPVVAYEQYF. As DNA, the CDR3 is TGCGCCAGCAGCGGTGGGGGGCCGGTCGTCGCCTACGAGCAGTACTTC.

The J gene is TRBJ1-2, the V gene TRBV6-5, with D uncertain. The CDR3 is 14 residues long. Germline V gene data show CDR1 as MNHEY and CDR2 as SVGAGI. V gave up 2 bases and J gave up 6 bases, with 13 bases separating them. CDR3 sequence reads: CASSYMWVGHGYTF. The CDR3 DNA reads TGTGCCAGCAGTTACATGTGGGTAGGACATGGCTACACCTTC.

J is TRBJ2-5 and V is TRBV20-1, with D possibly TRBD2 on 6 matching bases. Trimming took 4 bases from V and 4 from J, leaving 13 bases between them. The length of the CDR3 is 13 residues. Germline V gene sequence: CDR1 DFQATT, CDR2 SNEGSKA (reference sequence). CDR3 sequence reads: CSANKAGGETQYF. As DNA, the CDR3 is TGCAGTGCTAATAAAGCCGGGGGAGAGACCCAGTACTTC.